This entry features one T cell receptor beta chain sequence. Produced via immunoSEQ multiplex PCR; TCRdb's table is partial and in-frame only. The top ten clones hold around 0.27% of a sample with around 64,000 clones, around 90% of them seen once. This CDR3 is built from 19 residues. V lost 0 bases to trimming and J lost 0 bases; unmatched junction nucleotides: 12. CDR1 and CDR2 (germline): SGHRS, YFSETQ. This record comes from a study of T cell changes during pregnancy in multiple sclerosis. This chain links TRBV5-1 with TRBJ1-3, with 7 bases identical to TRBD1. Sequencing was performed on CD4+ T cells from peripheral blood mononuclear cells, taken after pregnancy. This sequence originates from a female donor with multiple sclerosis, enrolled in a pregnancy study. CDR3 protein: CASSLGPGGSSSSGNTIYF. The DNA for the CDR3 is TGCGCCAGCAGCTTGGGTCCAGGGGGGTCCTCTAGCTCTGGAAACACCATATATTTT.